Each of the 13 T cell receptor beta chains below was sequenced from the same sample in a study of CXCR3-negative and CXCR3-positive naive CD8 T cells. The authors made the TRB cDNA libraries by 5' RACE using UMI labels. TCRdb reprocessed the 5' RACE reads and keeps a single row for each CDR3 protein, giving no DNA. This listing includes over 100,000 distinct CDR3 sequences. Specimen: naive CXCR3- CD8+ T cells from blood. Subset: CD45RO-CCR7+CD27+CD95- naive CD8+ T cells lacking CXCR3 (TNR3-). These TCRs come from a human donor in good health. Some clones in this sample may be carry-over from other donors' samples.

V gene TRBV15 combines with J gene TRBJ1-5; TCRdb returns TRBD1, unconfirmable since there is no DNA. The CDR3 runs to 15 residues. Germline CDR1 and CDR2: LNHNV and YYDKDF (reference sequence). Here the CDR3 reads CATSIHRGLNQPQHF.

The chain joins TRBV28 to TRBJ2-7; the D gene TCRdb calls, TRBD2, cannot be checked with no DNA. The CDR3 is made up of 14 amino acids. Germline assignment: CDR1 MDHEN and CDR2 SYDVKM. CDR3 amino acids: CASSFTGGSYEQYF.

This chain joins TRBV12-3 or TRBV12-4 and TRBJ2-3. The CDR3 length is 11 residues. The CDR3 here is CASIVLDTQYF.

The V call is TRBV5-1, the J call TRBJ2-7; TCRdb designates TRBD1, a call that cannot be tested without DNA. In germline, CDR1 is SGHRS, CDR2 YFSETQ. CDR3 length: 14 residues. The CDR3 reads CASGSWTGVYEQYF.

V is TRBV29-1 and J is TRBJ1-1; TCRdb indicates TRBD1, and absent DNA this call remains unverified. CDR1 is SQVTM and CDR2 is ANQGSEA in the germline V gene. The CDR3 runs 15 residues. This chain's CDR3 is CSVGLQGARSTEAFF.

V gene TRBV29-1 combines with J gene TRBJ1-1; TCRdb's D call of TRBD1 is untestable without DNA. CDR3 size: 17 residues. CDR1 is SQVTM, CDR2 ANQGSEA, per germline. The chain's CDR3 is CSVRAGQGAVFKTEAFF.

The chain combines TRBV27 with TRBJ2-7; with no DNA, the TCRdb D assignment of TRBD2 cannot be verified. The CDR3 runs 14 residues. The germline gives CDR1 MNHEY, CDR2 SMNVEV (reference sequence). CDR3 loop: CASSPGFTGGEQYF.

The rearrangement uses TRBV2 and TRBJ2-1; TCRdb lists TRBD2, though no DNA is available to test this call. The germline V gene has CDR1 SNHLY and CDR2 FYNNEI. The CDR3 has 18 amino acids. The CDR3: CASSASGGAPGPYNEQFF.

This sequence joins TRBV10-3 and TRBJ2-1; TCRdb selects TRBD2, and the lack of DNA leaves this call unchecked. The CDR3 contains 15 residues. The germline gives CDR1 ENHRY, CDR2 SYGVKD. The CDR3 region is CAIKEGLAGGNEQFF.

The V and J genes are TRBV28 and TRBJ2-7; TCRdb proposes TRBD2, but this gene call is untestable without DNA. Germline V gives CDR1 MDHEN, CDR2 SYDVKM. This CDR3 is built from 16 residues. The CDR3 reads CASSSTSGRQPSEQYF.

This chain uses TRBV7-2 with TRBJ2-1; there is no DNA to check the TCRdb D call of TRBD2. Germline-derived CDR1 and CDR2 are SGHTA and FQGNSA. This CDR3 is built from 17 residues. The CDR3 protein is CASSTTGTSGLHNEQFF.

The chain has TRBV29-1 and TRBJ1-1. The V gene's germline CDR1 is SQVTM and CDR2 ANQGSEA. The CDR3 is 13 residues long. The CDR3: CSVEGGVTLNAFF.

This sequence joins TRBV6-2 or TRBV6-3 and TRBJ2-7; TCRdb selects TRBD2, and the lack of DNA leaves this call unchecked. Germline lookup yields CDR1 MNHEY and CDR2 SVGEGT. The CDR3 has 15 amino acids. The CDR3 sequence: CASSYAPEEGDEQYF.